This T cell receptor beta chain was obtained from a study of shared clonotypes between healthy human individuals. About the study: Those who served as donors were a couple of women and a few men between the ages of 18 and 49.

The assay used deep level. Produced via immunoSEQ multiplex PCR; TCRdb's table is partial and in-frame only. Counted here are hundreds of thousands of clones, approximately 74% occurring once; the ten biggest clones make up approximately 1.7%. The CDR3 covers 15 residues. Germline loops: CDR1 SGHRS, CDR2 YFSETQ. Trimming shortened V by 7 bases and J by 1 base, and 17 bases separated the two germline ends. J is TRBJ1-1 and V is TRBV5-1; perhaps TRBD1 as D (6 bases). The source of this sequence is a woman younger than 45 in good health. Material: memory CD4+ T cells sorted from blood. Subset meaning: CD45RA-negative fraction. CDR3 bases: TGCGCCAGCCAGCCCCAAGGGGGACAGAACACTGAAGCTTTCTTT. Translating gives CASQPQGGQNTEAFF.